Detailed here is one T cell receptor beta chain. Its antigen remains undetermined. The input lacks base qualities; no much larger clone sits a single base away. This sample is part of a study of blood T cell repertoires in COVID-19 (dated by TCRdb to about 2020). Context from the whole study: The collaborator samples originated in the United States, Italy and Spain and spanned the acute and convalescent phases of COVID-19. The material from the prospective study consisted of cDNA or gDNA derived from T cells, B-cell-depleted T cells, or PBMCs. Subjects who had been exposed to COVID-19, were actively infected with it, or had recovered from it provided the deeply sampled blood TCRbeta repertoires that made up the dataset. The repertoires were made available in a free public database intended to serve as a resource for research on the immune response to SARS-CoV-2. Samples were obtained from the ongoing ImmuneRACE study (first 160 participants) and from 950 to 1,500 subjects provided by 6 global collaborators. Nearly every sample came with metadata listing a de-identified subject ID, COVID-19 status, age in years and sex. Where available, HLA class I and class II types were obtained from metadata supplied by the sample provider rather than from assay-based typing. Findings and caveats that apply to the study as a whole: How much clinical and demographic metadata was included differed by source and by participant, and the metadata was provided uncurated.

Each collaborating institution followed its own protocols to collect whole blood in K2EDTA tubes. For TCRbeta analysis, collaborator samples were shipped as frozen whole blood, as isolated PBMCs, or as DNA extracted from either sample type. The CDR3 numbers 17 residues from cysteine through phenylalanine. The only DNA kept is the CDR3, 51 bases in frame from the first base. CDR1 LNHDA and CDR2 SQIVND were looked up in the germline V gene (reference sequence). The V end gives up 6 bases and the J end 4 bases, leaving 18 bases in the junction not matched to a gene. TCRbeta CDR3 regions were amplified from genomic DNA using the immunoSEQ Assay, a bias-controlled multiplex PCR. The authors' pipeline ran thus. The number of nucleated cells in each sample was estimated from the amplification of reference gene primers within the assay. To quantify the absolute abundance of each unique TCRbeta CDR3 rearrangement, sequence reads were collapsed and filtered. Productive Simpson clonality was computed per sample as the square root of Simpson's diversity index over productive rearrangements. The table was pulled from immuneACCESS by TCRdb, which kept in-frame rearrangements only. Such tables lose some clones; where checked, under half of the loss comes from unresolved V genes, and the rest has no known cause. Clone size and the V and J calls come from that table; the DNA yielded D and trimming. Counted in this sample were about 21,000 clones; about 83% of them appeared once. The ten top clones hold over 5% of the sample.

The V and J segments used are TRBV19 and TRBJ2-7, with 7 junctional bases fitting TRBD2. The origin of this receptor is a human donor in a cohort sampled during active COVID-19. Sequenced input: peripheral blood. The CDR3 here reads CASRRSGNHDSPYEQYF. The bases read TGTGCCAGTAGACGGAGCGGGAACCACGATTCTCCATACGAGCAGTACTTC.